The clone carrying this T cell receptor (beta chain) was seen a few times. What it binds is unknown. Here immunoSEQ multiplex PCR was the method, and the copy in TCRdb shows in-frame clones only, minus some. Of fewer than 40,000 clones in the sample, approximately 90% were seen once. This entry belongs to a study of T cells after posttransplantation cyclophosphamide. Study-level findings and limits: Later blood repertoires were often dominated by clones from the donor CD8+ memory compartment. TRB overlap between skin or GI tissue T cells and blood was limited. Recipient CMV seropositivity and CMV reactivation strongly tracked TRB clonality.

V shed 4 bases, J shed 2 bases, and the junction held 8 bases outside the gene matches. Germline lookup yields CDR1 SGDLS and CDR2 YYNGEE. The CDR3 consists of 15 residues. This sequence was found in a woman between 40 and 55 years old with a blood cancer, CMV-positive, and with a related stem cell donor. This sequence joins TRBV9 and TRBJ2-7, with 8 bases lining up with TRBD1. The sample consisted of PBMCs. For the CDR3, the DNA is TGTGCCAGCAGCCCTAGACAGGGGCACCCCTACGAGCAGTACTTC. It codes for CASSPRQGHPYEQYF.